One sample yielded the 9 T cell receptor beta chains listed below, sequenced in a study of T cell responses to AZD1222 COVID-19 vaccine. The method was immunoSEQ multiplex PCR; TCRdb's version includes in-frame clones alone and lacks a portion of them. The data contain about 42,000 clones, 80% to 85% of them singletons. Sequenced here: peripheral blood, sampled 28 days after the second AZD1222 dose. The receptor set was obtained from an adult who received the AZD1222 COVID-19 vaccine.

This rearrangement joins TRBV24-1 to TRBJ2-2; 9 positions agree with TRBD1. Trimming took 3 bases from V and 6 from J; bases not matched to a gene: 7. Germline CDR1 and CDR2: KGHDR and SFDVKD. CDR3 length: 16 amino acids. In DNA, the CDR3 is TGTGCCACCAGTGATGGACAGGGGATCGGCGCCGGGGAGCTGTTTTTT. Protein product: CATSDGQGIGAGELFF.

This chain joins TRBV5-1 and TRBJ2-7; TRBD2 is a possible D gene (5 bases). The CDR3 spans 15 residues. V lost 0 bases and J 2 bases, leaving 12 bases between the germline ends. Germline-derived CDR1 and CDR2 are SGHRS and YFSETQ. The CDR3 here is CASSLVSARAYEQYF. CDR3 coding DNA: TGCGCCAGCAGCTTGGTTAGCGCTAGGGCCTACGAGCAGTACTTC.

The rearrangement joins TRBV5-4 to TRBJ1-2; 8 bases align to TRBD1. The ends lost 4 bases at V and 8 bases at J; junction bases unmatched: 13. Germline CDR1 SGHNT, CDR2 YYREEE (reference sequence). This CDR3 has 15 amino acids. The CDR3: CASSLRWGRGLGYTF. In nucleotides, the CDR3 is TGTGCCAGCAGCCTCCGGTGGGGCAGGGGGCTCGGCTACACCTTC.

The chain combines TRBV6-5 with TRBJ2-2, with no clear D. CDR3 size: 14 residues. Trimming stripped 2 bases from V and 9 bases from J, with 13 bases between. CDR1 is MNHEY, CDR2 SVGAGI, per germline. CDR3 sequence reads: CASSYTFSTRELFF. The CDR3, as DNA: TGTGCCAGCAGTTACACCTTCTCTACCCGGGAGCTGTTTTTT.

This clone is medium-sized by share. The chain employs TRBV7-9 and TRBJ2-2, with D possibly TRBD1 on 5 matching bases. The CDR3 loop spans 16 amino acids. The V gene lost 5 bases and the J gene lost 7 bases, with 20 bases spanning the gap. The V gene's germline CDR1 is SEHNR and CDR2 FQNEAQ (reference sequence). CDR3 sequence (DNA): TGTGCCAGCAGCCGGTGGACAACAGTATCCGGCGGGGAGCTGTTTTTT. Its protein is CASSRWTTVSGGELFF.

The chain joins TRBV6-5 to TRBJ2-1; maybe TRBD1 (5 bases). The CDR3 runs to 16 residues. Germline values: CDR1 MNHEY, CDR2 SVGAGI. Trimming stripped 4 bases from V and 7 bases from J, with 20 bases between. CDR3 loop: CASSFMRQTVRNEQFF. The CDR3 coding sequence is TGTGCCAGCAGTTTCATGAGACAGACCGTAAGGAATGAGCAGTTCTTC.

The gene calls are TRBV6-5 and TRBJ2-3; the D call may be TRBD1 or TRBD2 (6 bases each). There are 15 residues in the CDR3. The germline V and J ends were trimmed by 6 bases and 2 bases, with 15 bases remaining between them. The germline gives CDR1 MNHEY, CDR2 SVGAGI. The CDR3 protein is CASRPARGPTDTQYF. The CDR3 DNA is TGTGCCAGCAGACCCGCACGGGGGCCCACAGATACGCAGTATTTT.

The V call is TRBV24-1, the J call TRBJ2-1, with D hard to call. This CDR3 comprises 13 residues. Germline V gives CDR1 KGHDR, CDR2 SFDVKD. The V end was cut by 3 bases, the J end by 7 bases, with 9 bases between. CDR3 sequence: CATSDPDRNEQFF. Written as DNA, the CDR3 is TGTGCCACCAGTGATCCGGACCGTAATGAGCAGTTCTTC.

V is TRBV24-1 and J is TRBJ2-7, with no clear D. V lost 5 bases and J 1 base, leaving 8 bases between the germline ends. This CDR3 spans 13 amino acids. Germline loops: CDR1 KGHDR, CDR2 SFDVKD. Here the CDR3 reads CATSGSASYEQYF. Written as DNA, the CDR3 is TGTGCCACCAGTGGTTCAGCTTCCTACGAGCAGTACTTC.